This T cell receptor (beta chain) appears in the sequencing data of a study of neurological immune-mediated disorders. TCRdb processed the 5' RACE reads anew with MiXCR; each CDR3 protein has one entry. The sample comprises about 58,000 distinct CDR3 sequences, around 3.6% of which are singletons, and approximately 1.6% rests with the top ten. This clonotype was counted a few times. A single base separates this from a much larger clone, so it may be a read error. Trimming took 6 bases from V and 1 from J; bases not matched to a gene: 8. Germline V gene sequence: CDR1 MDHEN, CDR2 SYDVKM. The CDR3 consists of 16 residues.

This TCR came from a man aged 30-40 years with multiple sclerosis. V gene TRBV28 combines with J gene TRBJ2-1; 8 bases fit TRBD2. Sequenced input: PBMCs. The CDR3 DNA reads TGTGCCAGCAGCTCCATTAGCGGGACTTCCTACAATGAGCAGTTCTTC. It translates to CASSSISGTSYNEQFF.